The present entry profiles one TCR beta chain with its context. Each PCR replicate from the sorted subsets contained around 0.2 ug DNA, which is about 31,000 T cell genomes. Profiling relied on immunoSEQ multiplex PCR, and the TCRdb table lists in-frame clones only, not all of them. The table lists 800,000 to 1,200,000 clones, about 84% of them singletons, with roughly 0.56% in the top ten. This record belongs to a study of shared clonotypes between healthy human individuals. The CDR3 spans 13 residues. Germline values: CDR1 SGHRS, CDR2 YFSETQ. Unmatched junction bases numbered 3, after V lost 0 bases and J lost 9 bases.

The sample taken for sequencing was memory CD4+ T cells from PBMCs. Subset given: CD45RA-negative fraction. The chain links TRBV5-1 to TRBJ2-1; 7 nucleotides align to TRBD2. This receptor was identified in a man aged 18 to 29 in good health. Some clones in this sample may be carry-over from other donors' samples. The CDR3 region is CASSLGRGSEQFF. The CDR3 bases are TGCGCCAGCAGCTTGGGGCGGGGGTCTGAGCAGTTCTTC.